What follows are 15 T cell receptor beta chains derived from one specimen sequenced in a study of beta chain features in type 1 diabetes. Of the isolated RNA, all was reverse transcribed, and so the sequenced material was expressed TCRB transcripts. Measured with immunoSEQ multiplex PCR; TCRdb has only the in-frame clones, and not every one. This sample carries 900,000 or so clones, roughly 15% of them seen once, and the ten largest clones take 0.023%. The specimen was naive CD4+ T cells from blood. These receptors were taken from a woman aged 18 to 35 in good health.

The chain joins TRBV19 to TRBJ2-5; tentatively, D is TRBD1 (6 bases). Germline V lookup: CDR1 LNHDA, CDR2 SQIVND (reference sequence). V was pared by 3 bases and J by 6 bases, with 14 bases between. The CDR3 runs to 14 residues. The CDR3: CASSITGIRKTQYF. The DNA for the CDR3 is TGTGCCAGTAGTATCACAGGGATCCGAAAGACCCAGTACTTC.

The J gene is TRBJ2-7, the V gene TRBV11-2; possible D gene TRBD2, 6 bases. This CDR3 contains 16 residues. Germline lookup yields CDR1 SGHAT and CDR2 FQNNGV. V lost 2 bases and J 0 bases, leaving 14 bases between the germline ends. The CDR3 DNA follows: TGTGCCAGCAGCTTAAACTTAGCGGCCAGCTCCTACGAGCAGTACTTC. It yields the protein CASSLNLAASSYEQYF.

V usage is TRBV7-2 and J usage is TRBJ2-7; maybe TRBD1 (5 bases). Germline V gene lookup returns CDR1 SGHTA and CDR2 FQGNSA. V was pared by 8 bases and J by 3 bases, with 17 bases between. The CDR3 length is 14 residues. The CDR3 DNA reads TGTGCCAGCCACACAGGTTGGGGCGGCTACGAGCAGTACTTC. The encoded protein is CASHTGWGGYEQYF.

This clone was counted between two and nine times. The chain recombines TRBV28 with TRBJ2-7, with 7 bases that match TRBD1. The CDR3 totals 14 residues. Trimming took 3 bases from V and 4 from J; bases not matched to a gene: 6. The germline V gene encodes CDR1 MDHEN and CDR2 SYDVKM. The CDR3 DNA sequence: TGTGCCAGCAGTTTTCCCGGACAGGCATACGAGCAGTACTTC. Protein product: CASSFPGQAYEQYF.

There are a few counts of this clone. The CDR3, as DNA: TGTGCCAGCAGTGATCGGGTTGGCGGCAATCAGCCCCAGCATTTT. Its protein is CASSDRVGGNQPQHF. This chain joins TRBV2 and TRBJ1-5; D gene uncertain. CDR1 and CDR2 (germline): SNHLY, FYNNEI. The CDR3 has 15 amino acids. V dropped 3 bases and J dropped 2 bases, with 11 bases sitting between them.

This clone was counted only a few times. The sample contains more than one DNA sequence encoding this CDR3. The CDR3: CASSPGQRETQYF. As DNA, the CDR3 is TGTGCCAGCTCACCAGGGCAGCGAGAGACCCAGTACTTC. The chain uses TRBV18 and TRBJ2-5; no firm D call. V was trimmed by 2 bases and J by 4 bases, leaving 8 bases between them. From germline, CDR1 is KGHSH and CDR2 LQKENI. This CDR3 has 13 amino acids.

The table lists this clone with a few counts. The rearrangement links TRBV14 to TRBJ2-2; D assignment may be TRBD1 or TRBD2 (5 bases each). V lost 5 bases to trimming and J lost 7 bases, with 11 bases between them. The germline CDR1 and CDR2 sequences are SGHDN and FVKESK. The CDR3 consists of 13 residues. In DNA form, the CDR3 reads TGTGCCAGCAGCTGGGGACCCCACGGGGAGCTGTTTTTT. Amino acids: CASSWGPHGELFF.

This sequence joins TRBV28 and TRBJ2-7; 8 bases are a match to TRBD2. CDR1 is MDHEN and CDR2 is SYDVKM in the germline V gene. The CDR3 totals 15 residues. V dropped 6 bases and J dropped 3; count of bases not matched to a gene: 10. The DNA of the CDR3 is TGTGCCAGCAGCCCAACTAGCGGACCTTACTACGAGCAGTACTTC. This translates into CASSPTSGPYYEQYF.

This clone has more than one count but fewer than ten. The genes are TRBV29-1 and TRBJ1-1; tentatively, D is TRBD1 (6 bases). CDR1 and CDR2 from the germline V gene are SQVTM and ANQGSEA. Deletions cut 6 bases from V and 0 bases from J, with 11 bases between. CDR3 length: 13 residues. CDR3 bases: TGCAGCGTCGTCAGGGGCATGAACACTGAAGCTTTCTTT. The encoded protein is CSVVRGMNTEAFF.

In the case of this clone: Other DNA variants within this sample encode the same CDR3. This rearrangement joins TRBV14 to TRBJ2-7; unclear D gene. Trimming took 6 bases from V and 0 from J, leaving 6 bases between them. Germline values: CDR1 SGHDN, CDR2 FVKESK. CDR3 length: 12 residues. The CDR3 DNA reads TGTGCCAGCAGTCGAAGCTCCTACGAGCAGTACTTC. Translated, it gives CASSRSSYEQYF.

This clone was seen a handful of times. The genes are TRBV5-1 and TRBJ2-7; no clear D gene. Trimming removed 4 bases from V and 7 bases from J, with 21 bases in between. The germline gives CDR1 SGHRS, CDR2 YFSETQ. The CDR3 contains 15 residues. The CDR3 loop reads CASSRLDQAPWEQYF. DNA of the CDR3: TGCGCCAGCAGCCGGCTCGACCAGGCCCCTTGGGAGCAGTACTTC.

This clone has more than one count but fewer than ten. The rearrangement links TRBV6-5 to TRBJ1-2; perhaps TRBD1 as D (6 bases). The CDR3 is made up of 14 amino acids. V was trimmed by 6 bases and J by 4 bases, leaving 15 bases between them. Germline CDR1 is MNHEY and CDR2 is SVGAGI. CDR3 DNA: TGTGCCAGCAGGAGCAAGACAGGAGCCTATGGCTACACCTTC. Amino acid sequence: CASRSKTGAYGYTF.

The V and J genes are TRBV11-3 and TRBJ1-1, with D perhaps matching TRBD1 (6 bases). The CDR3 is 13 amino acids. The V gene lost 0 bases and the J gene lost 7 bases, with 9 bases spanning the gap. CDR1 and CDR2 from the germline V gene are SGHNT and YENEEA. The chain's CDR3 is CASSLDRGREAFF. CDR3 sequence (DNA): TGTGCCAGCAGCTTAGACAGGGGCCGTGAAGCTTTCTTT.

The gene calls are TRBV6-6 and TRBJ2-3; D uncertain. The V gene lost 9 bases and the J gene lost 0 bases, with 16 bases spanning the gap. The germline gives CDR1 MNHNY, CDR2 SVGAGI (reference sequence). CDR3 length: 15 amino acids. The CDR3 region has the DNA TGTGCCAGTTATAGTCGCGCCACTAGCACAGATACGCAGTATTTT. As protein: CASYSRATSTDTQYF.

This clone has a count of ten or more. The chain has TRBV10-3 and TRBJ2-5, with TRBD1 as a possible D gene (6 bases). Germline values: CDR1 ENHRY, CDR2 SYGVKD. The V end lost 4 bases, the J end lost 0 bases, and 9 bases lay between the germline ends. The CDR3 covers 14 residues. Here the CDR3 DNA reads TGTGCCATCAGTGCCGGACAGAACCAAGAGACCCAGTACTTC. It codes for CAISAGQNQETQYF.